This T cell receptor (beta chain) was identified in a study of blood T cell repertoires in COVID-19. At the level of the study: PBMCs, B-cell-depleted T cells, or T cells provided the cDNA or gDNA that made up the material.

This clone came up a few times. Trimming stripped 0 bases from V and 7 bases from J, with 5 bases between. The CDR3 is 12 residues long. Germline-derived CDR1 and CDR2 are SGHRS and YFSETQ. Assay used: immunoSEQ multiplex PCR; TCRdb lists only in-frame clones, some missing. Among roughly 78,000 clones listed, over 80% were seen once. The chain has TRBV5-1 and TRBJ2-1; D is unresolved. The specimen was peripheral blood. This clonotype originated in a man aged 45 to 65 with COVID-19, enrolled during active disease. CDR3 sequence reads: CASSLGGNEQFF. The CDR3 DNA reads TGCGCCAGCAGCTTGGGAGGAAATGAGCAGTTCTTC.